The T cell receptor beta chain described here comes from a study of blood T cell repertoires in COVID-19 (dated by TCRdb to the early 2020s). About the full investigation: The collaborator samples originated in the United States, Italy and Spain and spanned the acute and convalescent phases of COVID-19. The prospective study material was composed of cDNA or gDNA derived from T cells, B-cell-depleted T cells, or PBMCs. Deeply sampled blood TCRbeta repertoires from subjects exposed to, actively infected with, or recovered from COVID-19 were included in the dataset. The repertoires were released in a freely available public database intended as a resource for research on the immune response to SARS-CoV-2. The samples were drawn from the first 160 participants of the ongoing ImmuneRACE study and from under 1,500 subjects provided by 6 global collaborators. The sample metadata nearly always contained a de-identified subject ID, COVID-19 status, age in years and sex. Where available, HLA class I and class II types were taken from metadata supplied by the sample provider and were not determined by assay-based typing.

Points on this clone: The clone's antigen remains unknown. Qualities for individual bases were not recorded, and no much larger clone is one base off.

Participants in the prospective study were enrolled through a virtual design, were aged roughly 18 to 100 years, and lived in roughly 26 United States geographic areas. In the prospective study, cohorts were assigned on the basis of participant-reported clinical history obtained from a screening survey and a study questionnaire. Exposed participants had been in contact, within 2 weeks of entering the study, with a person who had a PCR-confirmed or clinician-diagnosed case of COVID-19. In the prospective study, mobile phlebotomists collected whole blood, serum and a nasopharyngeal or oropharyngeal swab from each participant. Participants in the prospective study had the option to provide additional blood draws and questionnaires over an approximately 2-month period. Before DNA extraction, blood samples from the prospective study were shipped at room temperature or frozen. The junction shows trimming of 1 base on V and 2 bases on J, and the gene matches do not reach 1 base of it. Its CDR3 holds 14 amino acids, cysteine through phenylalanine. Of the read, only the CDR3 DNA is kept; its 42 bases are in frame from base 1. CDR1 SQVTM and CDR2 ANQGSEA were looked up in the germline V gene.

The paper's findings and limits, for the study overall: The quantity of clinical and demographic metadata differed by source and by participant and was supplied without curation.

The immunoSEQ Assay, a bias-controlled multiplex PCR, was used to amplify TCRbeta CDR3 regions from genomic DNA. On the authors' methods: The number of nucleated cells in each sample was estimated from the amplification of reference gene primers within the assay. To quantify the absolute abundance of each unique TCRbeta CDR3 rearrangement, sequence reads were collapsed and filtered. For each sample, productive Simpson clonality was calculated as the square root of Simpson's diversity index over productive rearrangements. TCRdb provides this immuneACCESS table in a form limited to in-frame rearrangements. Some clones are lacking; in checked studies, under half of them reflect an unresolved V gene, and why the rest are absent is not known. D and trimming were read from the DNA, whereas the V and J calls and clone size are those reported in that table. The sample yields 330,000 or so clones; almost 90% were counted once. The biggest ten clones account for over 0.9% of the sample.

This TCR came from a woman under 40 who had been exposed to COVID-19. The specimen sequenced was PBMCs or T cells enriched from blood (not recorded which). The V and J genes are TRBV29-1 and TRBJ2-3; 9 central bases correspond to TRBD1. The CDR3 protein: CSVEGTGATDTQYF. The DNA is TGCAGCGTTGAAGGGACAGGGGCCACAGATACGCAGTATTTT.